This T cell receptor beta chain was obtained from a study of neurological immune-mediated disorders. This clonotype was picked up many times. Germline CDR1 reads SQVTM; CDR2 reads ANQGSEA. V lost 8 bases to trimming and J lost 3 bases; unmatched junction nucleotides: 5. The CDR3 has 13 amino acids. TCRdb re-analysed the 5' RACE reads in MiXCR, keeping a single row per CDR3 protein. Of about 55,000 distinct CDR3 sequences listed, 3.6% are singletons. The V call is TRBV29-1, the J call TRBJ2-1; 9 bases are a match to TRBD1. Sequencing input: PBMCs. This receptor was taken from a man younger than 40 with multiple sclerosis. DNA for the CDR3: TGCAGCATACAGGGGGCGAACTACAATGAGCAGTTCTTC. Its translation is CSIQGANYNEQFF.